The rows below give T cell receptor beta chains drawn from one sample of a study of CD8+CD57+ T cells in acquired aplastic anemia. One entry per CDR3 protein, called by TCRdb with MiXCR from the reads. The sample contains around 200,000 distinct CDR3 sequences, over 60% of which appear only once. The sequenced sample was sorted CD4+, CD8+, or CD8+CD57+ T cells (not recorded which) from PBMCs. These receptors all stem from a human donor in good health. Both conserved end residues are part of each CDR3. The D gene is left open where the match is weak. A row's size may be missing; if present it is once, few, many or a size class.

>TRBV6-2/TRBV6-3|-|TRBJ2-7|many
CASRPENTYEQYF
TGTGCCAGCCGCCCGGAGAACACCTACGAGCAGTACTTC
>TRBV27|-|TRBJ1-2|-
CASSLSPGSGNTF
TGTGCCAGCAGTTTATCGCCGGGTTCGGGAAACACCTTC
>TRBV19|-|TRBJ2-1|many
CASSISFFYNEQFF
TGTGCCAGTAGTATATCCTTCTTCTACAATGAGCAGTTCTTC
>TRBV7-7|-|TRBJ1-1|-
CASSLHENTEAFF
TGTGCTAGCAGCTTGCACGAAAACACTGAAGCTTTCTTT
>TRBV6-4|-|TRBJ2-1|-
CASSDSSENNEQFF
TGTGCCAGCAGTGACTCGTCGGAGAACAATGAGCAGTTCTTC
>TRBV4-1|-|TRBJ1-2|-
CASSQDLQNKVNYGYTF
TGCGCCAGCAGCCAAGATCTCCAGAACAAAGTTAACTATGGCTACACCTTC
>TRBV7-9|-|TRBJ1-2|-
CASSLELGGSYGYTF
TGTGCCAGCAGCTTAGAGCTGGGAGGCAGCTATGGCTACACCTTC
>TRBV7-3|TRBD2|TRBJ2-5|-
CASSLNGGAETQYF
TGTGCCAGCAGCTTAAACGGGGGGGCCGAGACCCAGTACTTC
>TRBV15|TRBD2|TRBJ2-1|few
CATSSSGGVTYNEQFF
TGTGCCACCAGCAGCAGCGGGGGGGTCACCTACAATGAGCAGTTCTTC
>TRBV15|TRBD1|TRBJ2-2|-
CATSRDLTGGTGELLF
TGTGCCACCAGCAGAGATTTGACAGGGGGTACCGGGGAGCTGCTTTTT
>TRBV5-1|-|TRBJ2-6|many
CASSLGGDSGANVLTF
TGCGCCAGCAGCTTGGGGGGGGACTCTGGGGCCAACGTCCTGACTTTC
>TRBV7-9|-|TRBJ1-2|few
CASSLQGRTGYTF
TGTGCCAGCAGCTTACAGGGCAGGACGGGCTACACCTTC
>TRBV4-3|-|TRBJ1-3|-
CASSQLYPLVPGNTIYF
TGCGCCAGCAGCCAACTTTACCCCTTGGTGCCAGGAAACACCATATATTTT